This TCR beta chain was documented in a study of CD8 T cells in ankylosing spondylitis. This clonotype appeared many times. TCRdb re-analysed the 5' RACE reads in MiXCR, keeping a single row per CDR3 protein. The top ten clones hold about 3% of a sample with 200,000 to 300,000 distinct CDR3 sequences, roughly a tenth of them seen once. The sequencing input was blood, either unsorted or a sorted T cell fraction (not recorded which). This TCR was recovered from a male donor with ankylosing spondylitis or in good health (not recorded which).

The CDR3 loop reads CASRPGHSTEAFF. The CDR3, as DNA: TGTGCCAGCAGACCTGGACATTCCACTGAAGCTTTCTTT. The rearrangement uses TRBV12-3 or TRBV12-4 and TRBJ1-1; D perhaps matches TRBD1 (5 bases). Trimming cost V 6 bases and J 4 bases, with 12 bases left between them. The CDR3 has 13 residues.